The 24 T cell receptor beta chains given below trace back to one sample, sequenced in a study of T-cell memory formation after mild COVID-19. MiXCR, run by TCRdb on the 5' RACE reads, gives a single entry per CDR3 protein. The sample records approximately 210,000 distinct CDR3 sequences, around 30% being singletons. The sequenced material came from PBMCs or a T cell subset sorted from them (not recorded which). Source of these receptors: an adult woman who had mild COVID-19 (a few samples of this study predate the infection). Cell type and time point are not known.

Only a few counts were recorded for this clonotype. The chain has TRBV5-1 and TRBJ1-1, with D perhaps TRBD1 (5 bases). The CDR3 has 13 amino acids. In germline, CDR1 is SGHRS, CDR2 YFSETQ. Deletions cut 1 base from V and 3 bases from J, with 7 bases between. CDR3 DNA: TGCGCCAGCAGCTTGATGGGGCACACTGAAGCTTTCTTT. Protein sequence: CASSLMGHTEAFF.

J is TRBJ2-1 and V is TRBV20-1, with D possibly being TRBD1 (5 bases). V was trimmed by 3 bases and J by 4 bases, leaving 13 bases between them. Germline values: CDR1 DFQATT, CDR2 SNEGSKA (reference sequence). This CDR3 has 14 residues. The CDR3 nucleotides read TGCAGTGCTAGCTACCCTGGGGCGTACAATGAGCAGTTCTTC. It codes for CSASYPGAYNEQFF.

This chain joins TRBV5-1 and TRBJ2-5, with D possibly TRBD1 on 6 matching bases. The V and J ends lost 1 base and 3 bases respectively, with 13 bases between them. This CDR3 comprises 15 residues. Germline V CDR1 and CDR2: SGHRS, YFSETQ. The CDR3 loop reads CASSLYRQDEETQYF. The CDR3 nucleotides are TGCGCCAGCAGCTTGTACCGACAGGATGAAGAGACCCAGTACTTC.

The chain recombines TRBV5-1 with TRBJ2-3; tentatively, D is TRBD2 (5 bases). The germline V gene encodes CDR1 SGHRS and CDR2 YFSETQ. The CDR3 runs 17 residues. Trimming left V 0 bases short and J 0 bases short, with 14 bases between. DNA of the CDR3: TGCGCCAGCAGCTTGGAGGGTATGCGGGCTAGCACAGATACGCAGTATTTT. Its protein product is CASSLEGMRASTDTQYF.

This clonotype has just a few counts. The chain has TRBV12-3 or TRBV12-4 and TRBJ2-2; TRBD1 might be the D (6 bases). The CDR3 has 14 amino acids. V lost 5 bases and J 4 bases, leaving 11 bases between the germline ends. CDR3 sequence (DNA): TGTGCCAGCAGTAAGGACAGACCCACCGGGGAGCTGTTTTTT. Its protein is CASSKDRPTGELFF.

The J gene is TRBJ2-1, the V gene TRBV20-1; tentatively, D is TRBD2 (6 bases). Deletions cut 6 bases from V and 1 base from J, with 19 bases between. Germline loops: CDR1 DFQATT, CDR2 SNEGSKA (reference sequence). The CDR3 sequence is 16 residues long. The CDR3 sequence: CSAKGMTGASYNEQFF. The CDR3 nucleotides are TGCAGTGCCAAAGGCATGACGGGAGCTTCCTACAATGAGCAGTTCTTC.

This sequence joins TRBV24-1 and TRBJ1-1; the D is unclear. The CDR3 is 14 residues long. Germline V CDR1 and CDR2: KGHDR, SFDVKD. Between the trimmed V and J ends, which lost 2 bases and 6 bases, there was a span of 12 bases. CDR3 DNA: TGTGCCACCAGTGATTCTGGGAGGACGGCTGAAGCTTTCTTT. It encodes CATSDSGRTAEAFF.

The chain links TRBV11-1 to TRBJ2-5; weak D call: TRBD2 (5 bases). The length of the CDR3 is 15 residues. V shed 4 bases and J shed 3 bases, with 15 bases lying between them. CDR1 and CDR2 (germline): SGHAT, FQDESV (reference sequence). The CDR3 DNA reads as TGTGCCAGCAGCTCGGGTAGGGTTAGCGAAGAGACCCAGTACTTC. Residues: CASSSGRVSEETQYF.

V and J are TRBV5-1 and TRBJ2-4; 8 bases agree with TRBD1. Germline V gene sequence: CDR1 SGHRS, CDR2 YFSETQ. The V gene end was trimmed by 1 base and the J gene end by 8 bases; junction bases not matched to a gene: 8. The CDR3 covers 15 residues. The chain's CDR3 is CASSLTARGRDIQYF. CDR3 nucleotides: TGCGCCAGCAGCTTGACCGCCAGGGGGCGAGACATTCAGTACTTC.

Here the CDR3 reads CASSLGQKFGSPLHF. The CDR3 DNA reads TGTGCCAGCAGTTTAGGACAGAAATTCGGTTCACCCCTCCACTTT. V and J are TRBV12-3 or TRBV12-4 and TRBJ1-6; a weak D match, TRBD1 (5 bases). The CDR3 is 15 amino acids. V lost 1 base, J lost 9 bases, and 13 bases lay in between.

The chain joins TRBV7-8 to TRBJ2-7; weak D call: TRBD2 (6 bases). The CDR3 has 17 residues. Germline CDR1 SGHVS, CDR2 FQNEAQ. The V gene lost 4 bases and the J gene lost 5 bases, with 24 bases spanning the gap. The CDR3 nucleotides read TGTGCCAGCAGCTCAGGTCGTGGACGGGAGCCGATCCACGAGCAGTACTTC. It is translated as CASSSGRGREPIHEQYF.

This clonotype was detected only a few times. The chain employs TRBV4-2 and TRBJ2-1; 10 bases map to TRBD2. Germline V CDR1 and CDR2: LGHNA, YNFKEQ. This CDR3 comprises 16 residues. Unmatched junction bases numbered 10, after V lost 4 bases and J lost 7 bases. As DNA, the CDR3 is TGTGCCAGCAGCCCTGGGGCTAGCGGGAGTGGAAATGAGCAGTTCTTC. Its protein is CASSPGASGSGNEQFF.

The rearrangement uses TRBV29-1 and TRBJ1-1; 9 bases match TRBD1. With 3 bases clipped from V and 1 base from J, the junction kept 6 bases outside the gene matches. CDR3 length equals 15 residues. Germline V gene sequence: CDR1 SQVTM, CDR2 ANQGSEA. The CDR3 bases are TGCAGCGTTGAGGGACAGGGTGTACGGAACACTGAAGCTTTCTTT. It specifies CSVEGQGVRNTEAFF.

This clonotype has more than one count but fewer than ten. The CDR3 reads CASPPLAGRNLGNNEQFF. The DNA of the CDR3 is TGTGCCAGCCCCCCCCTAGCGGGACGGAATTTGGGCAACAATGAGCAGTTCTTC. V and J are TRBV12-3 or TRBV12-4 and TRBJ2-1; 9 bases fit TRBD2. V trimming: 8 bases; J trimming: 5 bases; junction bases outside the gene matches: 19. The CDR3 sequence is 18 residues long.

V is TRBV9 and J is TRBJ2-3; D possibly corresponds to TRBD2 (7 bases). The CDR3 consists of 16 residues. V was pared by 4 bases and J by 2 bases, with 17 bases between. CDR1 and CDR2 (germline): SGDLS, YYNGEE. This CDR3 reads CASSPVGGGPTDTQYF. For the CDR3, the DNA is TGTGCCAGCAGCCCCGTAGGGGGGGGGCCCACAGATACGCAGTATTTT.

The V call is TRBV20-1, the J call TRBJ2-7, with 10 bases aligning to TRBD1. The CDR3 has 13 residues. Germline V gene data show CDR1 as DFQATT and CDR2 as SNEGSKA (reference sequence). Trimming cost V 8 bases and J 7 bases; bases outside gene matches: 11. The CDR3 DNA reads TGCAGTACCGGGACAGGGGTCGGTAGGGAGCAGTACTTC. Translating it yields CSTGTGVGREQYF.

There are a few counts of this clonotype. The chain carries TRBV7-9 and TRBJ2-5; D is unclear. Per the germline V gene, CDR1 is SEHNR and CDR2 is FQNEAQ (reference sequence). This CDR3 region has 16 residues. V gave up 3 bases and J gave up 5 bases, with 19 bases separating them. CDR3 sequence (DNA): TGTGCCAGCAGCTTTGGTTTGACACCCCCCGAGGAGACCCAGTACTTC. Protein: CASSFGLTPPEETQYF.

This clonotype was seen a handful of times. The chain is built from TRBV7-9 and TRBJ2-1, with TRBD2 matching 15 bases. The germline V gene has CDR1 SEHNR and CDR2 FQNEAQ (reference sequence). The V gene end was trimmed by 3 bases and the J gene end by 7 bases; junction bases not matched to a gene: 7. There are 17 residues in the CDR3. The DNA of the CDR3 is TGTGCCAGCAGCTTCGGTTGGGGGACTAGCGGGAGGAATGAGCAGTTCTTC. This gives the protein CASSFGWGTSGRNEQFF. Filled out from reference TRBV7-9 and TRBJ2-1, the complete variable domain reads DTGVSQNPRHKITKRGQNVTFRCDPISEHNRLYWYRQTLGQGPEFLTYFQNEAQLEKSRLLSDRFSAERPKGSFSTLEIQRTEQGDSAMYLCASSFGWGTSGRNEQFFGPGTRLTVL.

In this sample, this clonotype turned up a few times. The genes are TRBV19 and TRBJ1-5; TRBD1 might be the D (5 bases). Trimming shortened V by 5 bases and J by 7 bases, and 9 bases separated the two germline ends. Germline V lookup: CDR1 LNHDA, CDR2 SQIVND (reference sequence). This CDR3 comprises 12 residues. As DNA, the CDR3 is TGTGCCAGTAGTCAGGGAAGCCAGCCCCAGCATTTT. Amino acids: CASSQGSQPQHF.

This clonotype turned up a few times. DNA for the CDR3: TGCGCCAGCAGCCTAAGAAGGGGAAGACAGGGATCCTCCTCAGAATACGAGCAGTACTTC. This sequence encodes CASSLRRGRQGSSSEYEQYF. J is TRBJ2-7 and V is TRBV4-1, with 7 bases that match TRBD1. Germline CDR1 and CDR2: MGHRA and YSYEKL. The CDR3 is made up of 20 amino acids. The V and J ends lost 4 bases and 4 bases, in that order; junction bases with no gene match: 25.

The chain uses TRBV6-1 and TRBJ2-1, with TRBD2 identical over 14 bases. V dropped 6 bases and J dropped 8; count of bases not matched to a gene: 9. This CDR3 is 16 amino acids long. In germline, CDR1 is MNHNS, CDR2 SASEGT. The DNA of the CDR3 is TGTGCCAGCAGCGGTACCGGGACTAGCGGGAGAGATGAGCAGTTCTTC. This sequence encodes CASSGTGTSGRDEQFF.

This clonotype has just a few counts. The rearrangement joins TRBV27 to TRBJ2-1, with 11 bases aligning to TRBD2. The CDR3 covers 15 residues. CDR1 is MNHEY and CDR2 is SMNVEV in the germline V gene (reference sequence). V lost 3 bases, J lost 10 bases, and 8 bases stayed unmatched. The CDR3 reads CASSFLAGGLFEQFF. CDR3 in DNA: TGTGCCAGCAGTTTCTTAGCGGGAGGGCTCTTCGAGCAGTTCTTC.

V is TRBV12-3 or TRBV12-4 and J is TRBJ2-1; D is unresolved. Trimming removed 3 bases from V and 7 bases from J, with 7 bases in between. The CDR3 spans 12 residues. The CDR3 sequence is CASSLFGNEQFF. The CDR3 coding sequence is TGTGCCAGCAGTTTGTTCGGAAATGAGCAGTTCTTC.

The rearrangement uses TRBV7-9 and TRBJ2-7; D is undetermined. Germline-derived CDR1 and CDR2 are SEHNR and FQNEAQ (reference sequence). V lost 4 bases, J lost 3 bases, and 7 bases lay in between. This CDR3 comprises 12 residues. For the CDR3, the DNA is TGTGCCAGCAGCTCACAAAACTACGAGCAGTACTTC. This translates into CASSSQNYEQYF.